This T cell receptor beta chain was retrieved from a study of blood T cell repertoires in COVID-19. Trimming took 3 bases from V and 6 from J, leaving 9 bases between them. The germline V gene encodes CDR1 KGHSH and CDR2 LQKENI. The CDR3 covers 12 residues. Clones were sequenced by immunoSEQ multiplex PCR, and TCRdb holds only the in-frame ones, with some missing. The table has approximately 350,000 clones, more than 75% seen once. Participants, about 18 to 90 years old, spanned approximately 25 US areas. Recovered status in Cohort 3 required two negative PCRs, clearance, or symptom resolution. The clonotype comes from a woman aged 30 to 39 who had recovered from COVID-19. V usage is TRBV18 and J usage is TRBJ2-7; a possible D gene is TRBD2 (5 bases). The sequenced sample was PBMCs or T cells enriched from blood (not recorded which). The CDR3 is CASSPNGVEQYF. DNA for the CDR3: TGTGCCAGCTCACCGAACGGGGTCGAGCAGTACTTC.